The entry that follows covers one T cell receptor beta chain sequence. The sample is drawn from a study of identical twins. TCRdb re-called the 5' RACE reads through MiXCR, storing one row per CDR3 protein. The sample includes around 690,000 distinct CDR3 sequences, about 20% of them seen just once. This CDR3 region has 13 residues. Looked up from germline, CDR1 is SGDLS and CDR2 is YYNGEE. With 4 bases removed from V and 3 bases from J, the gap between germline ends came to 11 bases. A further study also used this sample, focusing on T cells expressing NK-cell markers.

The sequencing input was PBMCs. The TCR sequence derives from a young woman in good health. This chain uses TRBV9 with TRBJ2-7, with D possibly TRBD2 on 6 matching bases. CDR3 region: CASSPVGGYEQYF. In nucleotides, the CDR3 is TGTGCCAGCAGCCCAGTGGGGGGCTACGAGCAGTACTTC.